Listed here are 25 T cell receptor beta chains from one sample, sequenced in a study of blood T cell repertoires in COVID-19. The data were produced by immunoSEQ multiplex PCR, yet TCRdb's version contains in-frame clones alone and is incomplete. The sample consists of roughly 170,000 clones, about nine tenths of them appearing once. Input material: peripheral blood. The receptors stem from a man aged 55 to 70 with acute or convalescent COVID-19.

Here the CDR3 reads CASSVTGYSNQPQHF. CDR3 nucleotides: TGTGCCAGCAGCGTGACAGGCTATAGCAATCAGCCCCAGCATTTT. V is TRBV5-5 and J is TRBJ1-5, with D possibly being TRBD1 (6 bases). Germline V gives CDR1 SGHKS, CDR2 YYEKEE (reference sequence). The CDR3 has 15 residues. Trimming stripped 4 bases from V and 0 bases from J, with 11 bases between.

V is TRBV6-5 and J is TRBJ1-2, with D tentatively TRBD1 (6 bases). V dropped 0 bases and J dropped 4 bases, with 6 bases sitting between them. CDR3 length: 13 residues. The germline gives CDR1 MNHEY, CDR2 SVGAGI. The CDR3 loop is CASSYSGGYGYTF. As DNA, the CDR3 is TGTGCCAGCAGTTACTCAGGGGGCTATGGCTACACCTTC.

The chain has TRBV10-3 and TRBJ1-5; tentatively, D is TRBD1 (5 bases). From germline, CDR1 is ENHRY and CDR2 SYGVKD. This CDR3 has 15 amino acids. The ends were cut back, 0 bases at V and 5 bases at J, with 11 bases in the middle. CDR3 sequence reads: CAISESNQGHQPQHF. The CDR3 bases are TGTGCCATCAGTGAGTCGAACCAGGGCCATCAGCCCCAGCATTTT.

This chain connects TRBV14 to TRBJ1-1, with 8 bases fitting TRBD1. CDR3 length equals 16 residues. Germline V gene data show CDR1 as SGHDN and CDR2 as FVKESK. V lost 5 bases, J lost 4 bases, and 12 bases stayed unmatched. DNA for the CDR3: TGTGCCAGCAGCTCACGGACAGGGTCCCGTGTCACTGAAGCTTTCTTT. Protein sequence: CASSSRTGSRVTEAFF.

This chain connects TRBV25-1 to TRBJ1-6; D is unresolved. CDR3 length: 17 residues. The V and J ends lost 6 bases and 2 bases respectively, with 17 bases between them. CDR1 MGHDK and CDR2 SYGVNS come from the germline V gene. This CDR3 reads CASRAEGPRAYNSPLHF. As DNA, the CDR3 is TGTGCCAGCAGAGCGGAGGGCCCGAGGGCCTATAATTCACCCCTCCACTTT.

This chain joins TRBV6-5 and TRBJ2-7; maybe TRBD1 (6 bases). CDR3 length: 14 residues. CDR1 is MNHEY, CDR2 SVGAGI, per germline. With 6 bases removed from V and 4 bases from J, the gap between germline ends came to 16 bases. The DNA for the CDR3 is TGTGCCAGCAGCCGAGATTGGACAGTTTACGAGCAGTACTTC. Protein sequence: CASSRDWTVYEQYF.

The rearrangement links TRBV7-2 to TRBJ2-7; 10 nucleotides align to TRBD1. Per the germline V gene, CDR1 is SGHTA and CDR2 is FQGNSA. V was clipped by 3 bases and J by 5 bases; unmatched bases: 4. The CDR3 loop spans 14 amino acids. The CDR3 protein is CASSFGQGGDEQYF. Written as DNA, the CDR3 is TGTGCCAGCAGCTTCGGACAGGGGGGCGACGAGCAGTACTTC.

The V call is TRBV5-1, the J call TRBJ2-1, with D maybe TRBD2 (6 bases). The CDR3 contains 14 residues. Per the germline V gene, CDR1 is SGHRS and CDR2 is YFSETQ. Trimming left V 0 bases short and J 10 bases short, with 14 bases between. The CDR3 region is CASSLGGTSFEQFF. The CDR3 nucleotides read TGCGCCAGCAGCTTGGGTGGAACTAGCTTCGAGCAGTTCTTC.

The chain is built from TRBV7-9 and TRBJ2-1; D possibly corresponds to TRBD1 (6 bases). The V and J ends lost 1 base and 4 bases respectively, with 11 bases between them. Germline assignment: CDR1 SEHNR and CDR2 FQNEAQ (reference sequence). The CDR3 has 15 amino acids. CDR3 amino acids: CASSLGGTRYNEQFF. The CDR3 region has the DNA TGTGCCAGCAGCTTAGGGGGGACACGATACAATGAGCAGTTCTTC.

V gene TRBV15 combines with J gene TRBJ2-5; 8 bases line up with TRBD1. The CDR3 is 16 residues long. V lost 6 bases to trimming and J lost 3 bases; unmatched junction nucleotides: 12. Looked up from germline, CDR1 is LNHNV and CDR2 is YYDKDF (reference sequence). In DNA form, the CDR3 reads TGTGCCACCAGGGTTGTTCATGGGACAGGAGAAGAGACCCAGTACTTC. Translation: CATRVVHGTGEETQYF.

The chain links TRBV10-3 to TRBJ2-5, with D perhaps TRBD1 (6 bases). Germline assignment: CDR1 ENHRY and CDR2 SYGVKD. The CDR3 sequence is 13 residues long. The V gene lost 7 bases and the J gene lost 5 bases, with 14 bases spanning the gap. The CDR3 loop is CAINRESEETQYF. The CDR3 DNA reads TGTGCCATCAACAGGGAGTCAGAGGAGACCCAGTACTTC.

The chain recombines TRBV5-6 with TRBJ2-3; D call uncertain. Germline V gene data show CDR1 as SGHDT and CDR2 as YYEEEE. The CDR3 covers 14 residues. V was cut by 0 bases and J by 2 bases, with 7 bases left in between. Here the CDR3 DNA reads TGTGCCAGCAGCTTGGGGGCAGCCACAGATACGCAGTATTTT. It translates to CASSLGAATDTQYF.

CDR3 in DNA: TGCGCCAGCAGCTGGGTCAGGGAAGATTCTGGGGCCAACGTCCTGACTTTC. Its protein product is CASSWVREDSGANVLTF. The chain recombines TRBV5-1 with TRBJ2-6; D might be TRBD1 (5 bases). The CDR3 consists of 17 residues. Germline CDR1 SGHRS, CDR2 YFSETQ. Trimming shortened V by 3 bases and J by 1 base, and 14 bases separated the two germline ends.

The chain uses TRBV7-3 and TRBJ2-2; TRBD2 aligns across 12 bases. The CDR3 has 16 residues. V dropped 2 bases and J dropped 6; count of bases not matched to a gene: 4. The germline V gene encodes CDR1 SGHTA and CDR2 FQGTGA. Here the CDR3 reads CASSLLAGGPSGELFF. For the CDR3, the DNA is TGTGCCAGCAGCTTACTAGCGGGAGGGCCGTCCGGGGAGCTGTTTTTT.

V gene TRBV7-9 combines with J gene TRBJ2-1; possibly TRBD2 for D (6 bases). Germline V gene data show CDR1 as SEHNR and CDR2 as FQNEAQ (reference sequence). Trimming removed 3 bases from V and 3 bases from J, with 12 bases in between. This CDR3 spans 15 amino acids. The CDR3 bases are TGTGCCAGCAGCTTTGTCACTAGCAACTACAATGAGCAGTTCTTC. Encoded protein: CASSFVTSNYNEQFF.

V is TRBV3-1 (or the pseudogene TRBV3-2) and J is TRBJ2-7; D remains unclear. V was clipped by 2 bases and J by 7 bases, with 9 bases between them. Germline V gene sequence: CDR1 LGHDT, CDR2 YNNKEL (reference sequence). CDR3 length: 12 residues. CDR3 protein: CASSQPLREQYF. CDR3 coding DNA: TGTGCCAGCAGCCAACCCCTACGAGAGCAGTACTTC.

J is TRBJ1-4 and V is TRBV10-3, with a tentative D call TRBD1 (6 bases). The CDR3 runs to 15 residues. V was shortened by 5 bases and J by 8 bases, with 18 bases between the two germline ends. The germline V gene encodes CDR1 ENHRY and CDR2 SYGVKD. This CDR3 is CAISTGAQGREKLFF. The DNA for the CDR3 is TGTGCCATCAGTACCGGGGCACAGGGACGCGAAAAACTGTTTTTT.

The CDR3 DNA reads TGCGCCAGCAGCCAAGAGCACAGGGGAGTCGAGACCCAGTACTTC. It specifies CASSQEHRGVETQYF. The rearrangement uses TRBV4-1 and TRBJ2-5; TRBD1 matches at 7 bases. The CDR3 loop spans 15 amino acids. V lost 0 bases and J lost 5; bases outside the gene matches: 6. CDR1 and CDR2 from the germline V gene are MGHRA and YSYEKL.

The chain combines TRBV10-3 with TRBJ1-2; D might be TRBD1 (5 bases). The CDR3 totals 13 residues. Germline CDR1 is ENHRY and CDR2 is SYGVKD. Trimming took 0 bases from V and 8 from J, leaving 10 bases between them. The CDR3 DNA sequence: TGTGCCATCAGTGAGTCGGGGCAGGACGGCTACACCTTC. The encoded protein is CAISESGQDGYTF.

V and J are TRBV7-3 and TRBJ1-1; D not resolved. V was pared by 5 bases and J by 1 base, with 11 bases between. This CDR3 has 14 amino acids. Germline CDR1 SGHTA, CDR2 FQGTGA. The CDR3 protein is CASSRGGRNTEAFF. The DNA of the CDR3 is TGTGCCAGCAGCCGGGGAGGTCGGAACACTGAAGCTTTCTTT.

The rearrangement joins TRBV2 to TRBJ1-2, with TRBD1 identical over 7 bases. Germline trimming cut 5 bases from V and 3 bases from J; bases unmatched to any gene: 3. CDR1 and CDR2 from the germline V gene are SNHLY and FYNNEI. The length of the CDR3 is 13 residues. CDR3 residues: CASSSDRDYGYTF. The CDR3 bases are TGTGCCAGCAGTTCAGACAGGGACTATGGCTACACCTTC.

About this clone itself: Distinct nucleotide sequences in the sample also encode this CDR3. The chain is built from TRBV9 and TRBJ2-5; TRBD2 matches 15 bases. Germline loops: CDR1 SGDLS, CDR2 YYNGEE. CDR3 length: 15 residues. Trimming removed 3 bases from V and 4 bases from J; junction bases left unmatched: 1. CDR3: CASSGGLAGGETQYF. CDR3 nucleotides: TGTGCCAGCAGCGGGGGACTAGCGGGAGGAGAGACCCAGTACTTC.

This rearrangement joins TRBV9 to TRBJ1-1, with unresolved D. The CDR3 is made up of 14 amino acids. CDR1 and CDR2 (germline): SGDLS, YYNGEE. The V end lost 4 bases, the J end lost 4 bases, and 14 bases lay between the germline ends. The CDR3 spells CASSPGPSTTEAFF. CDR3 coding DNA: TGTGCCAGCAGCCCAGGTCCCTCGACCACTGAAGCTTTCTTT.

This sequence joins TRBV19 and TRBJ1-1; weak D call: TRBD1 (5 bases). V lost 4 bases, J lost 5 bases, and 17 bases lay in between. The germline gives CDR1 LNHDA, CDR2 SQIVND (reference sequence). The CDR3 runs 15 residues. The CDR3 here is CASSTAFGGVTEAFF. CDR3 bases: TGTGCCAGTAGTACCGCTTTTGGGGGGGTTACTGAAGCTTTCTTT. Based on the CDR3 plus reference TRBV19 and TRBJ1-1, the full variable domain is DGGITQSPKYLFRKEGQNVTLSCEQNLNHDAMYWYRQDPGQGLRLIYYSQIVNDFQKGDIAEGYSVSREKKESFPLTVTSAQKNPTAFYLCASSTAFGGVTEAFFGQGTRLTVV.

This clone was counted between two and nine times. The gene calls are TRBV29-1 and TRBJ1-1; TRBD1 matches at 9 bases. Germline lookup yields CDR1 SQVTM and CDR2 ANQGSEA. The CDR3 has 13 residues. V dropped 8 bases and J dropped 3; count of bases not matched to a gene: 7. The CDR3 is CSLGQGTDTEAFF. As DNA, the CDR3 is TGCAGCCTAGGACAGGGGACGGACACTGAAGCTTTCTTT.